The rows below give T cell receptor beta chains drawn from one sample of a study of blood T cells in healthy people across ages. Each CDR3 protein is one row after TCRdb ran MiXCR on the 5' RACE reads. The data hold 1.5 million or so distinct CDR3 sequences, with 42% observed a single time. The specimen was blood. The receptors come from a woman aged 18-29 years in good health. Each CDR3 is given with its conserved first and last residue. Each record gives: CDR3 protein, CDR3 DNA, D gene, CDR3 length, clone size, J gene, V gene. The D gene is left open where the match is weak. Clone sizes are given selectively: once, few, many, or a class where the clone is expanded.

CDR3aa: CSASPAFNYGYTF; CDR3nt: TGCAGTGCTAGTCCGGCATTTAACTATGGCTACACCTTC; d_gene: .; len: 13; abundance: .; j_gene: TRBJ1-2; v_gene: TRBV20-1
CDR3aa: CASSFTPGTRNEQFF; CDR3nt: TGTGCCAGCAGTTTCACACCCGGGACTAGGAATGAGCAGTTCTTC; d_gene: TRBD2; len: 15; abundance: .; j_gene: TRBJ2-1; v_gene: TRBV27
CDR3aa: CASSLEGLAYETQYF; CDR3nt: TGTGCCAGCAGCTTAGAGGGACTAGCGTACGAGACCCAGTACTTC; d_gene: TRBD2; len: 15; abundance: .; j_gene: TRBJ2-5; v_gene: TRBV7-2
CDR3aa: CASSLMDAQYF; CDR3nt: TGTGCCAGCAGTTTAATGGACGCGCAGTATTTT; d_gene: .; len: 11; abundance: few; j_gene: TRBJ2-3; v_gene: TRBV12-3/TRBV12-4
CDR3aa: CASSYRWGQRSETQYF; CDR3nt: TGTGCCAGCAGCTATAGGTGGGGACAGCGATCGGAGACCCAGTACTTC; d_gene: TRBD1; len: 16; abundance: .; j_gene: TRBJ2-5; v_gene: TRBV5-6
CDR3aa: CASSPPTITSYNEQFF; CDR3nt: TGTGCCAGCAGCCCACCGACTATAACCTCCTACAATGAGCAGTTCTTC; d_gene: .; len: 16; abundance: .; j_gene: TRBJ2-1; v_gene: TRBV12-3/TRBV12-4
CDR3aa: CASSSPPGDSEAFF; CDR3nt: TGTGCCAGCAGCTCCCCTCCAGGGGACTCTGAAGCTTTCTTT; d_gene: .; len: 14; abundance: few; j_gene: TRBJ1-1; v_gene: TRBV7-9
CDR3aa: CASSYEGAGANVLTF; CDR3nt: TGTGCCAGCAGTTACGAGGGGGCTGGGGCCAACGTCCTGACTTTC; d_gene: .; len: 15; abundance: .; j_gene: TRBJ2-6; v_gene: TRBV6-6
CDR3aa: CASSLRGIQPQHF; CDR3nt: TGTGCCAGCAGTTTAAGGGGTATTCAGCCCCAGCATTTT; d_gene: .; len: 13; abundance: few; j_gene: TRBJ1-5; v_gene: TRBV27
CDR3aa: CASSPRTSGFYEQFF; CDR3nt: TGCGCCAGCAGCCCTCGGACTAGCGGGTTTTATGAGCAGTTCTTC; d_gene: TRBD2; len: 15; abundance: .; j_gene: TRBJ2-1; v_gene: TRBV4-1
CDR3aa: CASSPPVGEQFF; CDR3nt: TGTGCCAGCAGCCCCCCCGTCGGCGAGCAGTTCTTC; d_gene: .; len: 12; abundance: .; j_gene: TRBJ2-1; v_gene: TRBV7-9
CDR3aa: CASRRDRVSAEAFF; CDR3nt: TGTGCCAGCAGACGAGACAGGGTGAGCGCTGAAGCTTTCTTT; d_gene: TRBD1; len: 14; abundance: .; j_gene: TRBJ1-1; v_gene: TRBV6-5
CDR3aa: CASSGRTYGYTF; CDR3nt: TGTGCCAGCAGTGGCCGGACCTATGGCTACACCTTC; d_gene: .; len: 12; abundance: .; j_gene: TRBJ1-2; v_gene: TRBV12-3/TRBV12-4
CDR3aa: CASSATGGTNYGYTF; CDR3nt: TGTGCCAGCAGTGCCACGGGCGGGACTAACTATGGCTACACCTTC; d_gene: .; len: 15; abundance: once; j_gene: TRBJ1-2; v_gene: TRBV12-3/TRBV12-4
CDR3aa: CASSTDIRPQHF; CDR3nt: TGTGCCAGCAGTACGGACATACGGCCCCAGCATTTT; d_gene: .; len: 12; abundance: .; j_gene: TRBJ1-5; v_gene: TRBV12-3/TRBV12-4
CDR3aa: CASSLLVCREGLSGYNEQFF; CDR3nt: TGTGCCAGCAGCTTACTGGTGTGCCGGGAGGGCCTCTCCGGTTACAATGAGCAGTTCTTC; d_gene: TRBD2; len: 20; abundance: .; j_gene: TRBJ2-1; v_gene: TRBV7-8
CDR3aa: CASSLWRDYSNQPQHF; CDR3nt: TGTGCCAGCAGTTTATGGAGGGATTATAGCAATCAGCCCCAGCATTTT; d_gene: .; len: 16; abundance: .; j_gene: TRBJ1-5; v_gene: TRBV28
CDR3aa: CASSTAGLHKNIQYF; CDR3nt: TGTGCCAGCAGCACCGCGGGGCTCCACAAAAACATTCAGTACTTC; d_gene: .; len: 15; abundance: once; j_gene: TRBJ2-4; v_gene: TRBV7-2
CDR3aa: CASSVDVGGGTEAFF; CDR3nt: TGTGCCAGCAGCGTAGATGTGGGAGGGGGCACTGAAGCTTTCTTT; d_gene: .; len: 15; abundance: .; j_gene: TRBJ1-1; v_gene: TRBV9
CDR3aa: CASSLSPRIGNTEAFF; CDR3nt: TGTGCCAGCAGTTTATCACCCAGGATAGGGAACACTGAAGCTTTCTTT; d_gene: .; len: 16; abundance: few; j_gene: TRBJ1-1; v_gene: TRBV6-5
CDR3aa: CASSARDRGERFSYNEQFF; CDR3nt: TGTGCCAGCAGTGCCAGGGACAGAGGGGAGAGATTCTCCTACAATGAGCAGTTCTTC; d_gene: TRBD1; len: 19; abundance: few; j_gene: TRBJ2-1; v_gene: TRBV6-2/TRBV6-3
CDR3aa: CASSQDTRDRGSYEQYF; CDR3nt: TGTGCCAGCAGCCAAGATACCCGGGACAGAGGCTCCTACGAGCAGTACTTC; d_gene: TRBD1; len: 17; abundance: .; j_gene: TRBJ2-7; v_gene: TRBV14
CDR3aa: CASSASAMNTEAFF; CDR3nt: TGTGCCAGCAGCGCCAGTGCTATGAACACTGAAGCTTTCTTT; d_gene: .; len: 14; abundance: .; j_gene: TRBJ1-1; v_gene: TRBV7-2